Shown below are 14 T cell receptor beta chains from a single sample sequenced in a study of tumour-infiltrating T cells in Burkitt lymphoma. Clones were read by immunoSEQ multiplex PCR, and TCRdb kept only the in-frame ones, dropping some. The profile covers more than 2,000 clones, with around 24% appearing a single time and 16% taken by the ten largest. Sequencing was done on a sample of tumor tissue from a relapse. These receptors all come from a human donor with relapsed Burkitt lymphoma. Some clones in this sample may be carry-over from other donors' samples.

A word on this clone: Compared with germline, one end of the junction differs, possibly owing to a read error. The CDR3 sequence is CVSSIDDLLVYGYTF. CDR3 bases: TGTGTCAGTAGTATAGACGACCTCCTAGTCTATGGCTACACCTTC. The rearrangement joins TRBV19 to TRBJ1-2; D gene uncertain. The germline V gene encodes CDR1 LNHDA and CDR2 SQIVND (reference sequence). The CDR3 is 15 residues long.

V usage is TRBV7-9 and J usage is TRBJ2-5, with D unresolved. This CDR3 has 12 amino acids. The germline CDR1 and CDR2 sequences are SEHNR and FQNEAQ (reference sequence). Trimming stripped 5 bases from V and 5 bases from J, with 9 bases between. The CDR3 loop is CASSPKTETQYF. CDR3 sequence (DNA): TGTGCCAGCAGCCCTAAGACGGAGACCCAGTACTTC.

A few counts support this clone. The chain combines TRBV4-2 with TRBJ1-5; D remains ambiguous. The ends were cut back, 0 bases at V and 5 bases at J, with 5 bases in the middle. Germline CDR1 and CDR2: LGHNA and YNFKEQ. CDR3 length: 13 residues. The CDR3 spells CASSQDRDQPQHF. CDR3 coding DNA: TGTGCCAGCAGCCAAGATAGGGATCAGCCCCAGCATTTT.

The genes are TRBV18 and TRBJ2-7; no definite D call. Deletions cut 3 bases from V and 2 bases from J, with 11 bases between. CDR3 length: 14 residues. Per germline, CDR1 KGHSH and CDR2 LQKENI. CDR3 in DNA: TGTGCCAGCTCACCCACCGACCGGACCTACGAGCAGTACTTC. The encoded protein is CASSPTDRTYEQYF.

V and J are TRBV6-1 and TRBJ2-7; tentatively, D is TRBD1 (6 bases). Per germline, CDR1 MNHNS and CDR2 SASEGT. The V and J ends lost 6 bases and 3 bases respectively, with 21 bases between them. The CDR3 is 16 amino acids. CDR3: CASSEKVQGFVYEQYF. CDR3 in DNA: TGTGCCAGCAGCGAAAAGGTACAGGGATTCGTCTACGAGCAGTACTTC.

This clone was picked up a small number of times. V and J are TRBV29-1 and TRBJ2-2, with 8 nucleotides matching TRBD1. This CDR3 contains 13 residues. Germline CDR1 SQVTM, CDR2 ANQGSEA. Germline trimming cut 7 bases from V and 5 bases from J; bases unmatched to any gene: 6. CDR3: CSADRGFTGELFF. CDR3 nucleotide sequence: TGCAGCGCCGACAGGGGCTTTACCGGGGAGCTGTTTTTT.

This clone was seen a handful of times. This chain uses TRBV30 with TRBJ1-2; D unresolved. The CDR3 is 11 residues long. The germline V gene encodes CDR1 GTSNPN and CDR2 SVGIG (reference sequence). The V gene lost 3 bases and the J gene lost 6 bases, with 8 bases spanning the gap. The CDR3 DNA reads as TGTGCCTGGAGAGGTGGGCATGGCTACACCTTC. This sequence encodes CAWRGGHGYTF.

This clone was seen a handful of times. J is TRBJ1-3 and V is TRBV15; 8 nucleotides agree with TRBD1. This CDR3 has 14 residues. The germline V gene has CDR1 LNHNV and CDR2 YYDKDF (reference sequence). The V segment lost 3 bases and the J segment 3 bases; nucleotides outside the gene matches: 1. CDR3: CATSSGTGGNTIYF. As DNA, the CDR3 is TGTGCCACCAGCAGCGGGACAGGTGGAAACACCATATATTTT. The full variable domain, in which reference TRBV15 and TRBJ1-3 provide the parts outside the CDR3, is DAMVIQNPRYQVTQFGKPVTLSCSQTLNHNVMYWYQQKSSQAPKLLFHYYDKDFNNEADTPDNFQSRRPNTSFCFLDIRSPGLGDTAMYLCATSSGTGGNTIYFGEGSWLTVV.

The chain recombines TRBV7-9 with TRBJ2-6; TRBD1 matches 11 bases. V lost 4 bases and J lost 2; bases outside the gene matches: 7. The CDR3 is 18 amino acids. CDR1 is SEHNR and CDR2 is FQNEAQ in the germline V gene (reference sequence). The CDR3 loop is CASSSLDRGRPGANVLTF. As DNA, the CDR3 is TGTGCCAGCAGCTCCTTGGACAGGGGGCGCCCTGGGGCCAACGTCCTGACTTTC.

The chain recombines TRBV29-1 with TRBJ2-2; 8 bases match TRBD1. This CDR3 is built from 15 residues. Losses at the gene ends were 3 bases for V and 3 bases for J; bases not matched to a gene: 6. Germline loops: CDR1 SQVTM, CDR2 ANQGSEA. The CDR3 nucleotides are TGCAGCGTTGATAAGGGACAGGCTGACACCGGGGAGCTGTTTTTT. Amino acid sequence: CSVDKGQADTGELFF.

In this sample, this clone turned up a few times. The chain joins TRBV27 to TRBJ2-5; D is ambiguous. Trimming cost V 5 bases and J 4 bases, with 17 bases left between them. This CDR3 comprises 15 residues. Germline V gene lookup returns CDR1 MNHEY and CDR2 SMNVEV (reference sequence). CDR3 amino acids: CASSLSLMGRETQYF. In nucleotides, the CDR3 is TGTGCCAGCAGTCTTTCCTTAATGGGTAGAGAGACCCAGTACTTC.

The chain links TRBV28 to TRBJ1-2; no clear D. CDR1 and CDR2 (germline): MDHEN, SYDVKM. Deletions cut 8 bases from V and 1 base from J, with 5 bases between. The CDR3 totals 11 residues. CDR3 sequence reads: CASHFNYGYTF. In nucleotides, the CDR3 is TGTGCCAGCCACTTTAACTATGGCTACACCTTC.

This clone showed up just a few times. The chain couples TRBV30 to TRBJ1-2, with D perhaps matching TRBD1 (5 bases). This CDR3 is built from 15 residues. Deletions cut 1 base from V and 0 bases from J, with 12 bases between. Per the germline V gene, CDR1 is GTSNPN and CDR2 is SVGIG (reference sequence). CDR3 amino acids: CAWSGGTVANYGYTF. The CDR3 DNA reads TGTGCCTGGAGTGGAGGGACGGTTGCTAACTATGGCTACACCTTC.

The V gene is TRBV2, the J gene TRBJ1-2; 7 nucleotides line up with TRBD1. Germline CDR1 and CDR2: SNHLY and FYNNEI. J was trimmed by 4 bases and V by 6 bases; bases with no gene match: 5. The CDR3 extends over 13 amino acids. The CDR3 here is CASRGGQLYGYTF. The CDR3 bases are TGTGCCAGCAGGGGGGGACAGCTCTATGGCTACACCTTC. Drawing the rest from reference TRBV2 and TRBJ1-2, the complete variable domain is EPEVTQTPSHQVTQMGQEVILRCVPISNHLYFYWYRQILGQKVEFLVSFYNNEISEKSEIFDDQFSVERPDGSNFTLKIRSTKLEDSAMYFCASRGGQLYGYTFGSGTRLTVV.